This T cell receptor beta chain emerged from a study of siplizumab effects on memory and regulatory T cells. Study observations and caveats: There were only a minor fraction of alloreactive clones that mapped to unstimulated subsets. Siplizumab led to significantly less abundant alloreactive sequences that could be traced back to unstimulated CD4+ memory cells.

This clone appeared once. Its antigen is still unknown. Produced via immunoSEQ multiplex PCR; TCRdb's table is partial and in-frame only. The sample lists some 100,000 clones, 94% occurring once. Sequencing was performed on Tregs sorted from blood. The receptor was derived from a human donor in good health.

The CDR3: CASSLRQAVILPQHF. DNA for the CDR3: TGTGCCAGTAGTTTAAGACAGGCCGTCATTTTGCCCCAGCATTTT. The chain is built from TRBV19 and TRBJ1-5; possible D gene TRBD1, 6 bases. CDR3 length: 15 residues. Germline CDR1 LNHDA, CDR2 SQIVND (reference sequence). The V and J ends lost 5 bases and 9 bases respectively, with 20 bases between them.